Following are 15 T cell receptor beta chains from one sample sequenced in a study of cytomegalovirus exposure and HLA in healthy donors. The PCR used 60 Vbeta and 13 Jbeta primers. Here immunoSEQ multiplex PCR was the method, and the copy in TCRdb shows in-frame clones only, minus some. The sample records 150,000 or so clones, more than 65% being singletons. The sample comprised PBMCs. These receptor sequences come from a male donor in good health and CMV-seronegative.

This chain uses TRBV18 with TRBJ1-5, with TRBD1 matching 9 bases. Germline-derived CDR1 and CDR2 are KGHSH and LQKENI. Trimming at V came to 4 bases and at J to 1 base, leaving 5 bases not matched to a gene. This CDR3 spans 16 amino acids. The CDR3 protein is CASSLGTGRSNQPQHF. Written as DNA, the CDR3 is TGTGCCAGCTCACTTGGGACAGGGAGGAGCAATCAGCCCCAGCATTTT.

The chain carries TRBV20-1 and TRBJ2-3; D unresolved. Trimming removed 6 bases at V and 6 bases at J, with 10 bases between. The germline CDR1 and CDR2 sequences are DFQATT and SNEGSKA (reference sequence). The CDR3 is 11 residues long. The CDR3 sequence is CSAQRIDTQYF. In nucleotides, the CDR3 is TGCAGTGCGCAGCGCATCGATACGCAGTATTTT.

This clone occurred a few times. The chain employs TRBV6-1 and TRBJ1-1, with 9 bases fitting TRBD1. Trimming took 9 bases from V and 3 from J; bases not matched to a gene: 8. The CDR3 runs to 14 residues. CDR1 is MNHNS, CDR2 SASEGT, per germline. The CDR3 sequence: CASRTGDLYTEAFF. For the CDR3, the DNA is TGTGCCAGTCGGACAGGGGACCTTTACACTGAAGCTTTCTTT.

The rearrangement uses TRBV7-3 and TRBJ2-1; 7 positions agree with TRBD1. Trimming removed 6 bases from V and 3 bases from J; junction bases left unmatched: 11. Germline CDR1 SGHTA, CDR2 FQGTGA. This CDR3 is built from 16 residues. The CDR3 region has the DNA TGTGCCAGCAGTACCCCTAGGGGGCCAAACTACAATGAGCAGTTCTTC. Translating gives CASSTPRGPNYNEQFF.

The chain's CDR3 is CASRSNRGARTEAFF. CDR3 bases: TGCGCCAGCAGATCTAATCGCGGGGCACGGACTGAAGCTTTCTTT. The rearrangement joins TRBV5-1 to TRBJ1-1, with D perhaps matching TRBD1 (5 bases). Germline CDR1 reads SGHRS; CDR2 reads YFSETQ. CDR3 length: 15 residues. Trimming stripped 5 bases from V and 5 bases from J, with 19 bases between.

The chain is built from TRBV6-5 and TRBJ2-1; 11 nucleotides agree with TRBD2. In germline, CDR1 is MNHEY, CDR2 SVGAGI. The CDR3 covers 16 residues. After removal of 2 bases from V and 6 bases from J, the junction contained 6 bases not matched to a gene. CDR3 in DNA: TGTGCCAGCAGTTACGGTACTAGCGGGAGACTCAATGAGCAGTTCTTC. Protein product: CASSYGTSGRLNEQFF.

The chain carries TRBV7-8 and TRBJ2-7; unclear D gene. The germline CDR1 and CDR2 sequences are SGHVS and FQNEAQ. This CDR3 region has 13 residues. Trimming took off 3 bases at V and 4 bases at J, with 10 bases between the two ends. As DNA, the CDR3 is TGTGCCAGCAGCTTCCAACAGCTTTACGAGCAGTACTTC. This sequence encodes CASSFQQLYEQYF.

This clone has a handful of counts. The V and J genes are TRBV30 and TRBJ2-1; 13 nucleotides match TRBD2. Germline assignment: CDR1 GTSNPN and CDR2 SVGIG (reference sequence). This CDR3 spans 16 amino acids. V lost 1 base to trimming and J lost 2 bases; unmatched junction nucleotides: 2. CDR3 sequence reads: CAWSGGTSGAYNEQFF. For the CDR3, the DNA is TGTGCCTGGAGTGGAGGGACTAGCGGGGCCTACAATGAGCAGTTCTTC.

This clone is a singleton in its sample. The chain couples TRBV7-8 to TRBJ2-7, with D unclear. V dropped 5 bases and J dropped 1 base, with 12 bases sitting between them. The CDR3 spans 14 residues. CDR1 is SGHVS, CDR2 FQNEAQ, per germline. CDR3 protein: CASSLLTRSYEQYF. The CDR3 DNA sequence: TGTGCCAGCAGCCTACTAACAAGGTCCTACGAGCAGTACTTC.

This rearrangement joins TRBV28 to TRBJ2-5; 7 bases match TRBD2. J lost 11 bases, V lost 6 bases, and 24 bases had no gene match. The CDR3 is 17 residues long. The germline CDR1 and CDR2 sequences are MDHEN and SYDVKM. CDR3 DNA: TGTGCCAGCAGCACCCCCCGGGGAGGGCATTACGATAGGGAGCAGTACTTC. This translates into CASSTPRGGHYDREQYF.

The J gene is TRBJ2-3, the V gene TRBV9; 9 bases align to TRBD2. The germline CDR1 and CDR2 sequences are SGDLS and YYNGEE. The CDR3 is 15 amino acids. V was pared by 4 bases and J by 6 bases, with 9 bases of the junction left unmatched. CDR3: CASSIRLAAGDTQYF. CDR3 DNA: TGTGCCAGCAGCATTCGACTAGCGGCGGGGGATACGCAGTATTTT.

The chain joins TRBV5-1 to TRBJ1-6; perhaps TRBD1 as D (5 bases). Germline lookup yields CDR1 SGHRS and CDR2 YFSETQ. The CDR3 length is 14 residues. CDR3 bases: TGCGCACGATGGGGGGTTTGGTGGAATTCACCCCTCCACTTT. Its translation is CARWGVWWNSPLHF. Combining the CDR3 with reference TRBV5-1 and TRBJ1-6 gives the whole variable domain KAGVTQTPRYLIKTRGQQVTLSCSPISGHRSVSWYQQTPGQGLQFLFEYFSETQRNKGNFPGRFSGRQFSNSRSEMNVSTLELGDSALYLCARWGVWWNSPLHFGNGTRLTVT.

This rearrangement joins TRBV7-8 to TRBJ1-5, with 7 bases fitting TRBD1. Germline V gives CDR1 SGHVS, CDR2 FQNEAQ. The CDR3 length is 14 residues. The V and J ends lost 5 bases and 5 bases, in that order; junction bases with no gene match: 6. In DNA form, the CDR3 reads TGTGCCAGCAGCCACAGGGGTAGGGATCAGCCCCAGCATTTT. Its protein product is CASSHRGRDQPQHF.

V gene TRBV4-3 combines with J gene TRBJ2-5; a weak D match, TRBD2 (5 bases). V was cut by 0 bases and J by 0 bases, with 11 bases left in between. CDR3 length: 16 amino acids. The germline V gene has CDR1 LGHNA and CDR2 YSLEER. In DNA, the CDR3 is TGCGCCAGCAGCCAAGATCCCCGAGGGTACCAAGAGACCCAGTACTTC. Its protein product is CASSQDPRGYQETQYF.

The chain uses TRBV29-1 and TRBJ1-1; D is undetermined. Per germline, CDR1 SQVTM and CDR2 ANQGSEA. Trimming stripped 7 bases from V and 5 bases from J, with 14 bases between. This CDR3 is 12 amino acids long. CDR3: CSGRPGGTEAFF. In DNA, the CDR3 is TGCAGCGGGAGGCCTGGAGGGACTGAAGCTTTCTTT. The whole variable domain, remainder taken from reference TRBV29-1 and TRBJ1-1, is SAVISQKPSRDICQRGTSLTIQCQVDSQVTMMFWYRQQPGQSLTLIATANQGSEATYESGFVIDKFPISRPNLTFSTLTVSNMSPEDSSIYLCSGRPGGTEAFFGQGTRLTVV.